These T cell receptor beta chains were read from a single sample in a study of blood T cells in healthy people across ages. TCRdb redid the calling of the 5' RACE reads with MiXCR, one entry per CDR3 protein. Of roughly 2 million distinct CDR3 sequences in the sample, around 50% were seen once. The source material was blood. All receptors come from a woman in her thirties or forties in good health. CDR3s leave out the opening cysteine and the closing phenylalanine or tryptophan.

V gene | CDR3 length | CDR3 protein
TRBV7-2 | 10 | ASSPYRVRQY
TRBV15 | 13 | ATSRELAGDNEQY
TRBV4-2 | 11 | ASSQDSVTEAF
TRBV7-7 | 14 | ASSLGSGGALNEQF
TRBV6-1 | 16 | ASSSRLAGTGLPYEQY
TRBV4-3 | 13 | ASSQDGVSGDEQY
TRBV4-3 | 15 | ASSQDSPLGLADTQY
TRBV4-2 | 14 | ASSQDRGGAYNEQY
TRBV9 | 12 | ASSEGTVSEPQH
TRBV4-1 | 13 | ASSQAPLGDYGYT
TRBV10-3 | 13 | AISSGGAAMNTQY
TRBV7-9 | 9 | ASRDRGDQY
TRBV20-1 | 12 | SATRTVRYNEQF
TRBV27 | 13 | ASTPFWGTNEKLF
TRBV4-2 | 13 | ASSQPQGEVEKLF
TRBV7-8 | 13 | ASSLVPGRTDTQY
TRBV29-1 | 9 | SVLTSYEQY
TRBV28 | 11 | ASSFNIRFEQF
TRBV29-1 | 10 | SVDAGTGELF
TRBV29-1 | 10 | SADPGMNEQF
TRBV4-2 | 10 | ASSQAPGSLH
TRBV3-1 | 11 | ASSQVPPNEQF
TRBV4-3 | 15 | ASSQLLAGGATDTQY
TRBV5-4 | 16 | ASSLGQGDYHLKNIQY
TRBV12-3/TRBV12-4 | 13 | ASSLSGGWKETQY
TRBV4-1 | 17 | ASSQWDSLDFSGANVLT
TRBV12-3/TRBV12-4 | 12 | ASSLSSSTQPQH
TRBV20-1 | 14 | SASTGTGSWGETQY
TRBV24-1 | 16 | ATSDFPGVAGTTDTQY
TRBV9 | 15 | ASSLSATGEVTDTQY
TRBV7-2 | 14 | ASSLPGDDPTDTQY
TRBV12-3/TRBV12-4 | 11 | ASSFRTGDTQY
TRBV7-2 | 12 | ASSLGTTRVGYT
TRBV9 | 14 | ASSVVGVGNTGELF
TRBV20-1 | 8 | SARQVEAF
TRBV7-2 | 15 | ASSPSSLARGANVPT
TRBV4-3 | 15 | ASSQETGGSSYNEQF
TRBV4-3 | 13 | ASSQDLGTSVEQY
TRBV12-3/TRBV12-4 | 14 | ASSQVAGGKYNEQF
TRBV6-2/TRBV6-3 | 14 | ASIHDRGLNTGELF
TRBV2 | 14 | ASSEGGVEAVQPQH
TRBV6-5 | 13 | ASSYSGTVNTEAF
TRBV4-2 | 15 | ASSQDYWTGGQETQY